The clone carrying this T cell receptor beta chain was detected a few times. Its antigen is currently unknown. There are 16 residues in the CDR3. J was trimmed by 6 bases and V by 3 bases; bases with no gene match: 8. CDR1 is KGHDR and CDR2 is SFDVKD in the germline V gene. Assay: immunoSEQ multiplex PCR; the TCRdb copy retains only in-frame clones and omits some. The table has about 82,000 clones, 75% to 90% seen once. Second-dose intervals of approximately 4 or approximately 12 weeks were pooled. This sample stems from a study of T cell responses to AZD1222 COVID-19 vaccine. Study-level results: Baseline seropositivity occurred in only six or seven AZD1222 recipients. An increase in Spike-specific TCR breadth and depth was observed after two AZD1222 doses. White British donors predominated, females outnumbered males, and clonal diversity was possibly underestimated.

The chain joins TRBV24-1 to TRBJ2-1; TRBD2 matches at 9 bases. This specimen consisted of peripheral blood, obtained 28 days after the second AZD1222 dose. The sequence was collected from an adult who received the AZD1222 COVID-19 vaccine. CDR3 in DNA: TGTGCCACCAGTGATATCGCGGGGGGGCTACGCAATGAGCAGTTCTTC. As protein: CATSDIAGGLRNEQFF.